Reported below is one T cell receptor (beta chain). The clone's antigen remains unknown. No base quality values were provided; no much bigger clone lies one nucleotide off. Libraries were built with the immunoSEQ multiplex PCR assay. For the multiplex PCR, a mixture combining 60 forward primers for TCR Vbeta segments and 13 reverse primers for TCR Jbeta segments was used. A multiplex PCR assay on genomic DNA amplified the CDR3 region of rearranged TCR beta genes. The amplified TCR beta libraries were sequenced on the Illumina HiSeq System as 87-base-pair reads. The paper's processing steps were these. Across the roughly 600 repertoires, a later analysis counted tens of millions of unique TCR beta chains, 9 million to 14 million of which were shared by at least two donors. A nearest-neighbor algorithm error-corrected the raw reads and collapsed the reads into unique sequences, merging closely related sequences to remove PCR and sequencing errors. To assign V, D and J gene segments, CDR3 sequences were aligned to IMGT reference sequences. Each retained sequence needed at least a six-nucleotide match to both a V gene segment and a J gene segment. A rearrangement counted as productive if the CDR3 had no stop codons and remained in frame with V and J, and every other rearrangement counted as non-productive. CDR3 was defined according to IMGT convention as the region running from the second conserved V-encoded cysteine to the conserved J-encoded phenylalanine. Sequences without an unambiguous match to a single V gene segment were excluded from the earlier analysis of 500 to 700 of the donors. In an earlier analysis of approximately 610 of the donors, V segments were called functional above 56.7% productive rearrangements and were called segregating when the between-donor standard deviation exceeded 5%. To diagnose cytomegalovirus status from the catalog of TCR beta chain sequences, a statistical classification framework was built. In a later analysis, V and J genes were assigned by comparing TCR nucleotide sequences against IMGT/GENE-DB human TR gene sequences. The TCRdist pipeline was used in a later analysis to assign CDR3 sequences and most-parsimonious VDJ recombination scenarios. In a later analysis, each TCR beta chain was defined by its CDR3 amino acid sequence together with its V-gene family, and reads without a unique V-gene family were excluded. In a later analysis, 550 to 650 highly shared, low-generation-probability nucleotide sequences were removed to address suspected cross-contamination and a sequencing artifact. A later analysis calculated a clonal expansion index for each public chain from normalized within-repertoire ranks of inferred template counts. In a later analysis, generation probabilities were computed with a VDJ recombination model fitted to out-of-frame rearrangements, and the resulting probabilities were checked against IGoR. A later analysis scored TCR-TCR, TCR-HLA and TCR-CMV co-occurrence with hypergeometric tests, applying a repertoire-size bias correction to TCR pairs. In a later analysis, false discovery rates were estimated by permuting HLA or CMV assignments 20 times. In a later analysis, co-occurring TCRs were grouped with DBSCAN, and TCRdist sequence similarity was added when clustering was performed within HLA-allele-positive subsets. Repertoires with fewer than 30,000 or more than 120,000 public chains, plus five repertoires with anomalous nucleotide sharing, were excluded from co-occurrence clustering. The source is immuneACCESS, and TCRdb retained only in-frame sequences with V and J called. Part of the clones is not carried over; for the studies checked, unresolved V genes explain less than half of this, and the remainder is unexplained. V, J and clone size are taken as reported in that table, and D and trimming were inferred from the DNA itself. For this sample the table gives some 190,000 clones, of which around four fifths were detected only once. Of the sample, 1.5% to 2% is held by the ten largest clones.

This specimen comes from a study of cytomegalovirus exposure and HLA in healthy donors listed by TCRdb under 2017. Turning to the overall study: In an earlier analysis of 587 of the donors, 250 to 300 Gb of sequence data and some 120 million unique TCR beta sequences from about 190 million T cells were reported. Around 330 gigabases of sequencing data and around 80 million unique TCR sequences made up an early release that covered several hundred HLA-typed donors. The genetic ancestry cluster associated with self-reported Caucasian donors included around 76% of the 398 genotyped donors. The study was designed to test whether signatures of past pathogen exposure could be identified by cataloging public T cell receptors. The study profiled the T cell repertoires of hundreds of subjects by immunosequencing and related them to cytomegalovirus serostatus. A separate validation cohort of 90 to 150 different subjects was used in addition to the roughly 640-subject first cohort. To predict cytomegalovirus infection status, the study combined high-throughput TCR immunosequencing, statistical association of individual TCRs with disease status, and machine learning. A later analysis re-analyzed previously published TCR beta repertoires from roughly 600 donors and added high-resolution HLA genotyping to study TCR occurrence patterns. The later analysis used no new phenotypic data to find candidate immune exposures, relying instead on TCR beta sequences and their occurrence across donors. An earlier analysis of around 540 of the donors applied high-throughput TCR beta sequencing to assess whether each TCR beta V gene segment acted as functional or pseudogenic. Donor age, sex, ethnicity and CMV serostatus were collected together with the repertoire data. In a later genetic analysis, genome-wide SNP genotypes for about 65% of the roughly 670 donors were used, and that subset was treated as a discovery cohort. Every repertoire in the discovery cohort had been generated on one and the same sequencing platform. Class I and class II HLA loci were covered by the typing at four-digit resolution. Typing coverage differed by locus: A, B, C, DRB1 and DQB1 were typed in roughly 620-640 donors, DQA1 in roughly 510, DPA1 in some 610, and DPB1 in 400 to 490. Four to six DR-DQ haplotypes were handled as single units for association and clustering, since linkage in the cohort was strong. On average, around 240,000 unique TCR beta nucleotide sequences were sequenced per donor among 350 to 400 genotyped donors of the cohort, with about 17% of those sequences being non-productive.

Study-wide conclusions, independent of this receptor: A later analysis reported that several top co-occurrence clusters appeared linked to parvovirus B19, influenza, CMV and Epstein-Barr virus. Some IMGT-functional V segments, including TRBV6-2 and TRBV6-3, could not be told apart with the 87-base-pair reads, so those segments were excluded. In vitro tests confirmed that a few of the cytomegalovirus-associated TCR beta chains recognize cytomegalovirus antigens. V-gene and J-gene trimming of TCR beta chains was associated with a missense DCLRE1C variant in a later genetic analysis, and the association was replicated in an independent cohort. In a later analysis, HLA-associated TCR beta chains were found to be more clonally expanded and to have lower generation probabilities than equally common non-associated chains. When HLA alleles, especially DR and DQ, strongly co-occurred, attributing TCR associations to individual alleles was difficult. A further reported finding was that TCR beta sequences accurately predicted the HLA-A and HLA-B alleles for most subjects in the first cohort. In this cohort, only TCR beta chains were sequenced, and detectable features were limited by the absence of alpha or paired-chain data. Cytomegalovirus status was reported to be diagnosed by the classifier with high specificity and sensitivity in both the original and validation cohorts. The only immune exposure information available for the cohort was CMV serostatus. Because HLA typing was unavailable for some donors at each locus, only the typed subset was used in association tests. The study gave a list of over 150 TCR beta chains associated with cytomegalovirus. Linkage disequilibrium might explain the correlated functional status among segregating V segments, but an unknown experimental factor could not be excluded. Presence/absence analyses assumed roughly uniform sequencing depth across donors, an assumption that may not hold. Most CMV-associated TCR beta chains appeared to be HLA-restricted in a later analysis, and the HLA associations seemed to be driven largely by CMV exposure. It was suggested by the authors that the approach could potentially be generalized to other disease states and immunological phenotypes. According to a later genetic analysis, donors in an Asian-associated ancestry cluster had fewer N-insertions in productive TCRs than the roughly 700-donor mean. In a later analysis, TCR association rates were found to vary across HLA loci, with the most associated TCRs seen for DRB1 alleles and the fewest for HLA-C alleles. Most TCR sequences were observed very rarely across donors, whereas some public TCRs were present in many individuals. In a later analysis, over 15,000 TCR beta sequences were associated with specific HLA alleles at a false discovery rate of 0.05. Because counts were too low, roughly 18 rarely observed V segments, including chromosome 9 orphons, were left out of the earlier analysis of approximately 580 of the donors. In an earlier analysis of under 600 of the donors, most TCR beta V segments were observed in productive rearrangements about 90% or about 30% of the time, broadly matching IMGT annotations. A cluster of highly shared sequence variants was judged likely to be a technical artifact of the sequencing pipeline.

In total, approximately 610 healthy bone marrow donors made up the cohort. At the time of sampling, every cohort member was nominally healthy, though immune exposures that went unrecorded were likely present. The donor was CMV seropositive and belonged to the group of a few hundred seropositive cohort members. Each donor provided a peripheral blood sample, and peripheral blood mononuclear cells were used for TCR beta sequencing. The Qiagen DNeasy Blood Extraction Kit was used to extract genomic DNA from the blood cell samples. The germline V gene yields MGHRA for CDR1 and YSYEKL for CDR2. From V the trimming removes 3 bases and from J it removes 10 bases, while the gene matches leave 9 bases of the junction unaccounted for. The CDR3 covers 16 residues, taking in both the cysteine and the phenylalanine. Only the CDR3 part of the read is kept: 48 bases, read in frame from the first base.

The sequence links TRBV4-1 to TRBJ2-1; the central 13 bases match TRBD2. The clonotype was recovered from a man aged 35 to 55 in good health and CMV-seropositive. Sequencing input: PBMCs. The CDR3 here reads CASSHPGLAGIWEQFF. The DNA reads as follows: TGCGCCAGCAGCCACCCGGGACTAGCGGGAATCTGGGAGCAGTTCTTC.